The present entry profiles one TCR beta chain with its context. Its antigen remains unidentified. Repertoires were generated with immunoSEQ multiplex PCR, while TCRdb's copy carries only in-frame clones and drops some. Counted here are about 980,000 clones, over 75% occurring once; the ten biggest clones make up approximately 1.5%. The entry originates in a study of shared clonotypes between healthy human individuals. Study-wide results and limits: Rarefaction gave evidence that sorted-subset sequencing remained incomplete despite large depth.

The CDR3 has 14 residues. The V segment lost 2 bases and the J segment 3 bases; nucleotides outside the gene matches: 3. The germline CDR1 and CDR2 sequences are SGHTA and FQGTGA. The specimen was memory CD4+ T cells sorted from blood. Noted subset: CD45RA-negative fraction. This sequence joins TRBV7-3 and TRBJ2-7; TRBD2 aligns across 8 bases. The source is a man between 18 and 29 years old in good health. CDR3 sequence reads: CASSLSGGVYEQYF. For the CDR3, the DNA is TGTGCCAGCAGCTTATCGGGAGGGGTCTACGAGCAGTACTTC. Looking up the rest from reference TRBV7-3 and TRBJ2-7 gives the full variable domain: GAGVSQTPSNKVTEKGKYVELRCDPISGHTALYWYRQSLGQGPEFLIYFQGTGAADDSGLPNDRFFAVRPEGSVSTLKIQRTERGDSAVYLCASSLSGGVYEQYFGPGTRLTVT.